The source of this T cell receptor (beta chain) is a study of blood T cell repertoires in COVID-19 (dated by TCRdb to about 2020). For the study in its entirety: Collaborator samples came from the United States, Italy and Spain and covered acute and convalescent phases of COVID-19. The material from the prospective study consisted of cDNA or gDNA derived from T cells, B-cell-depleted T cells, or PBMCs. Subjects who had been exposed to COVID-19, were actively infected with it, or had recovered from it provided the deeply sampled blood TCRbeta repertoires that made up the dataset. The repertoires were released in a freely available public database intended as a resource for research on the immune response to SARS-CoV-2. The samples were drawn from two sources: the first 160 participants of the ongoing ImmuneRACE study, and 1,000 to 1,500 subjects contributed by 6 global collaborators. Nearly every sample came with metadata listing a de-identified subject ID, COVID-19 status, age in years and sex. Where available, HLA class I and class II types were taken from metadata supplied by the sample provider and were not determined by assay-based typing. Here is what the overall study found, with its caveats: Clinical and demographic metadata were provided uncurated, with the amount varying by source and participant.

The immunoSEQ Assay, a bias-controlled multiplex PCR, was used to amplify TCRbeta CDR3 regions from genomic DNA. Per the original workflow: Within the assay, amplification of reference gene primers was used to estimate how many nucleated cells each sample contained. To quantify the absolute abundance of each unique TCRbeta CDR3 rearrangement, sequence reads were collapsed and filtered. For each sample, productive Simpson clonality was calculated by taking the square root of Simpson's diversity index across productive rearrangements. TCRdb limited this immuneACCESS table to in-frame rearrangements with V and J called. A share of clones is missing; checked studies link under half to unresolved V genes, and the rest is unexplained. V and J calls and clone size are copied from that table; D and trimming were computed from the DNA. The sample yields approximately 270,000 clones; approximately 90% were counted once. The biggest ten clones account for over 4% of the sample.

Comment on this clone: This receptor's antigen is unknown. Base quality data are lacking; no much larger clone is found one base away.

V lost 0 bases and J lost 0 bases; the stretch between them is 13 bases long. Sequences SGHRS (CDR1) and YFSETQ (CDR2) are obtained from the germline V gene. From the cysteine up to the phenylalanine, the CDR3 has a length of 16 residues. The only DNA kept is the CDR3, 48 bases in frame from the first base. In the prospective study, participants were roughly 18 to 100 years old, resided in 24 geographic areas of the United States, and were enrolled through a virtual design. To assign participants to cohorts, the prospective study relied on clinical history that participants themselves reported in a screening survey and a study questionnaire. In the prospective study, mobile phlebotomists collected whole blood, serum and a nasopharyngeal or oropharyngeal swab from each participant. Prospective study participants could optionally give additional blood draws and questionnaires over an approximately two-month period. Before DNA extraction, prospective study blood samples were shipped either frozen or at room temperature.

Sequenced sample: PBMCs or T cells enriched from blood (not recorded which). The sequence was collected from a woman younger than 45 with acute COVID-19. The sequence is built from TRBV5-1 and TRBJ2-7; a tentative D match to TRBD1 spans 6 bases. The encoded CDR3 is CASSLALYRDSYEQYF. The DNA is TGCGCCAGCAGCTTGGCCTTGTACAGGGACTCCTACGAGCAGTACTTC. This CDR3, with the reference TRBV5-1 and TRBJ2-7 proteins standing in past its ends, gives the full variable domain KAGVTQTPRYLIKTRGQQVTLSCSPISGHRSVSWYQQTPGQGLQFLFEYFSETQRNKGNFPGRFSGRQFSNSRSEMNVSTLELGDSALYLCASSLALYRDSYEQYFGPGTRLTVT.